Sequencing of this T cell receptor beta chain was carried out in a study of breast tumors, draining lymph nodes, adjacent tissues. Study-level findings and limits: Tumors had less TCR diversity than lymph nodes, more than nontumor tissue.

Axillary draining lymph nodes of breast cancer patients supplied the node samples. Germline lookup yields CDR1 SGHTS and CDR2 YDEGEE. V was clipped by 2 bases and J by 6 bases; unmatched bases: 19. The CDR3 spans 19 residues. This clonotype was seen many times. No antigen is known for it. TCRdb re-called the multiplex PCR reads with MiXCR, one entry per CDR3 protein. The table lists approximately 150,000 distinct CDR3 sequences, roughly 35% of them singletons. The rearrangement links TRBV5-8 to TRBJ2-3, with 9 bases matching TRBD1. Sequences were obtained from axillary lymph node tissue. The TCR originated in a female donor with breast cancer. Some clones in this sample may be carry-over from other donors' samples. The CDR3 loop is CASSLAQGAIVPLRDTQYF. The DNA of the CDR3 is TGTGCCAGCAGCTTAGCACAGGGGGCGATAGTACCCCTCCGGGATACGCAGTATTTT.